Listed here is a single T cell receptor (beta chain). The sample holds a few counts of this clone. The antigen it binds to is not known. The input lacks base qualities; no much larger clone sits a single base away. Using the deep immunoSEQ assay, TCR CDR3 regions were amplified from genomic DNA by multiplex PCR. Extracted genomic DNA from each cell subset was distributed evenly across all wells of several immunoSEQ 96-well plates, and each plate was treated as a replicate. For sorted subsets, about 210 ng of genomic DNA, equivalent to about 30,000 T cell genomes, went into each replicate PCR. The purified libraries were quantified using a Qubit 3.0 fluorometer, sized with a Bioanalyzer 2100, and then quantified again using the KAPA Library Quantification kit. Every immunoSEQ 96-well plate was sequenced on a separate single-read 150-cycle Illumina NextSeq 550 flow cell. Per the original workflow: The immunoSEQ output contained only junctional sequences without quality scores, so filtering could not match that applied to full-length reads. To assign V/J genes and CDR3, sequences were annotated using PyIR, a Python wrapper for IgBLAST v1.9, with IMGT germline references. Reads were removed for weak V/J assignments (E-value above 1e-6), missing CDR3, stop codons, out-of-frame junctions, or ambiguous translated residues. V3J clonotypes were defined as sequences sharing the same inferred V gene, J gene, and CDR3 amino acid sequence. To compute the percentage overlap between repertoires, the number of shared unique clonotypes was divided by the size of the smaller repertoire. RTK rarefaction, the Chao1 estimator, and Recon v2.1 estimates of unobserved clonotypes were used to assess repertoire richness. Generation probabilities were computed with OLGA for all TCRbeta clonotypes obtained by the gDNA method from four donors. TCRdb stores this immuneACCESS table with in-frame sequences only. Part of the clones is absent; in the studies checked, under half of the shortfall reflects unresolved V genes, and no reason is known for the rest. The DNA was the basis for D and trimming; V, J and clone size are from that table. Counted in this sample were about 1 million clones; 75% of them appeared once. The biggest ten clones account for about 1.5% of the sample.

The entry originates in a study of shared clonotypes between healthy human individuals (dated by TCRdb to 2020 to 2021). Regarding the study in general: A few men and two women, aged 18 to 49 years, made up the cohort. To estimate repertoire size and how much clonotype sharing occurs between individuals, the study deeply sequenced the blood TCR repertoires of several healthy adults. Per donor, three plates each were used for CD4 naive and CD4 memory, two for CD8 naive, and one for CD8 memory. To increase sequencing depth and limit assay-specific biases, different laboratories used diverse techniques to prepare libraries and sequence TCR repertoires. Between about 0.85 and 9.5 billion PBMCs per donor were obtained by leukapheresis.

V is trimmed back by 3 bases and J by 14 bases, and the junction contains 11 bases that no gene match accounts for. According to the germline V gene, CDR1 reads SGHTA and CDR2 reads FQGNSA. CDR3 length: 15 amino acids, cysteine to phenylalanine. Only the CDR3 DNA is retained, 45 bases long and in frame from the first base. Healthy HIV-negative adults with no recently reported acute infections or vaccinations were included as donors. Every donor was a Caucasian adult residing in Nashville, Tennessee, USA. CD4+ T cells were enriched by magnetic negative selection; naive cells were then positively selected on CD45RA, and the negative fraction formed the memory subset. Blood was obtained by leukapheresis, after which PBMCs were separated by Ficoll-Histopaque density gradient centrifugation and cryopreserved in liquid nitrogen vapor phase. Analytical flow cytometry was used to check the purity and quantity of each magnetically sorted T cell population. Each sorted fraction had its genomic DNA isolated and then quantified by UV absorbance on a Nanodrop 2000c.

The full study reports these points: Naive subsets generally had larger estimated clonotype richness than memory subsets did. Even with the large sequencing depth, rarefaction of the sorted-subset datasets indicated that sequencing was incomplete. Approximately 5% of naive CD4, 3% to 3.5% of naive CD8, roughly 2.4% of memory CD4, and about 0.4% of memory CD8 clonotypes were shared across several donors. Compared with non-shared clonotypes, the clonotypes found in all four sorted-subset donors had higher generation probabilities. Pairwise subsampling indicated that sequencing depth was expected to affect the degree of clonotype sharing among donors. Because the study included only a small number of donors, the genetic and exposure-history diversity represented was limited. Sampling was limited to blood, and TCR repertoires in tissue likely differ from TCR repertoires in blood.

Sequenced input: memory CD4+ T cells sorted from blood. Sample cell subset or site, as interpreted from the label and publication: CD45RA-negative fraction. The receptor's source is a man aged 18 to 35 in good health. The rearrangement joined TRBV7-2 to TRBJ1-6; 9 of the junction bases match TRBD1. The DNA sequence follows: TGTGCCAGCAGCTTGGGACAGGGAGGTGGGGGAACCCTCCACTTT. Protein translation: CASSLGQGGGGTLHF.